The entry below gives a single TCR beta chain sequence along with its context. What it binds is not known. The method was immunoSEQ multiplex PCR; TCRdb's version includes in-frame clones alone and lacks a portion of them. The sample holds about 120,000 clones, about 90% seen once. The data derive from a study of T cell responses to AZD1222 COVID-19 vaccine. Study results and caveats: Sampling that yielded the repertoires occurred only after the peak T cell response.

The V gene's germline CDR1 is SGHRS and CDR2 YFSETQ. The CDR3 extends over 15 amino acids. With 0 bases removed from V and 6 bases from J, the gap between germline ends came to 13 bases. The TCR was taken from an adult in good health. The specimen comprised peripheral blood, sampled on day 0 of AZD1222 vaccination. The chain links TRBV5-1 to TRBJ1-5; D is unresolved. The CDR3: CASSLDGESTQPQHF. The CDR3 DNA is TGCGCCAGCAGCTTGGATGGGGAGTCGACTCAGCCCCAGCATTTT.